These 20 T cell receptor beta chains share one sample of origin, sequenced in a study of cytomegalovirus exposure and HLA in healthy donors. Use of 60 Vbeta and 13 Jbeta primers characterized the PCR. Generated by immunoSEQ multiplex PCR, the TCRdb table keeps only in-frame clones and is missing some. In the table there are about 140,000 clones, approximately 80% of which are singletons. The material sequenced was PBMCs. These TCRs come from a man aged 25-45 years in good health and CMV-seronegative.

The chain links TRBV9 to TRBJ2-7; 10 bases are a match to TRBD1. The CDR3 totals 14 residues. Looked up from germline, CDR1 is SGDLS and CDR2 is YYNGEE. The V segment lost 2 bases and the J segment 6 bases; nucleotides outside the gene matches: 5. CDR3 DNA: TGTGCCAGCAGCGTCCGCGGGACAGGGGTCGAGCAGTACTTC. Residues: CASSVRGTGVEQYF.

The rearrangement joins TRBV19 to TRBJ2-1; weak D call: TRBD2 (6 bases). V was shortened by 1 base and J by 2 bases, with 9 bases between the two germline ends. The CDR3 spans 15 residues. CDR1 and CDR2 (germline): LNHDA, SQIVND (reference sequence). The chain's CDR3 is CASSIGREAYNEQFF. The DNA for the CDR3 is TGTGCCAGTAGTATAGGGCGGGAAGCCTACAATGAGCAGTTCTTC.

The genes are TRBV4-1 and TRBJ1-2; D gene unclear. CDR3 length: 14 residues. Looked up from germline, CDR1 is MGHRA and CDR2 is YSYEKL. Trimming cost V 0 bases and J 8 bases, with 13 bases left between them. The CDR3 DNA follows: TGCGCCAGCAGCCAAGACGGTGGCTGGGCCGGCTACACCTTC. Residues: CASSQDGGWAGYTF.

The chain uses TRBV19 and TRBJ1-3; the D gene is possibly TRBD1 (5 bases). The CDR3 contains 14 residues. V was pared by 7 bases and J by 0 bases, with 10 bases between. The germline V gene has CDR1 LNHDA and CDR2 SQIVND (reference sequence). The CDR3 coding sequence is TGTGCCAGTAACCTCGGGGGCTCTGGAAACACCATATATTTT. Protein: CASNLGGSGNTIYF.

In this sample, this clone turned up a few times. This rearrangement joins TRBV5-1 to TRBJ1-1; weak D call: TRBD1 (5 bases). This CDR3 has 14 amino acids. Germline values: CDR1 SGHRS, CDR2 YFSETQ. Trimming removed 4 bases at V and 2 bases at J, with 12 bases between. In DNA, the CDR3 is TGCGCCAGCAGCACGTTGACAGTTAACACTGAAGCTTTCTTT. Its translation is CASSTLTVNTEAFF.

V gene TRBV6-6 combines with J gene TRBJ1-1, with D unclear. V dropped 2 bases and J dropped 1 base, with 14 bases sitting between them. Germline V lookup: CDR1 MNHNY, CDR2 SVGAGI (reference sequence). CDR3 size: 16 residues. The CDR3 spells CASSYPERRQNTEAFF. CDR3 DNA: TGTGCCAGCAGTTACCCAGAGAGACGACAGAACACTGAAGCTTTCTTT.

This clone came up once. The V gene is TRBV7-6, the J gene TRBJ2-1; 7 nucleotides agree with TRBD2. Germline CDR1 and CDR2: SGHVS and FNYEAQ. Germline trimming cut 6 bases from V and 5 bases from J; bases unmatched to any gene: 10. The CDR3 covers 15 residues. The CDR3 bases are TGTGCCAGCAGGTTCACCGGGACTACGGACAATGAGCAGTTCTTC. This gives the protein CASRFTGTTDNEQFF.

V usage is TRBV10-3 and J usage is TRBJ1-2; a possible D gene is TRBD1 (5 bases). The CDR3 contains 16 residues. Germline V gives CDR1 ENHRY, CDR2 SYGVKD. Trimming took 5 bases from V and 2 from J, leaving 18 bases between them. The CDR3 loop is CAISHPMGGQNYGYTF. The CDR3 region has the DNA TGTGCCATCAGTCACCCTATGGGTGGACAAAACTATGGCTACACCTTC.

The chain joins TRBV6-5 to TRBJ1-2; D gene uncertain. This CDR3 is built from 14 residues. The germline V gene encodes CDR1 MNHEY and CDR2 SVGAGI. V gave up 7 bases and J gave up 3 bases, with 15 bases separating them. CDR3 DNA: TGTGCCAGCAATCCCGATCGGAGGCACTATGGCTACACCTTC. Protein sequence: CASNPDRRHYGYTF.

This clone was observed a handful of times. The chain carries TRBV6-1 and TRBJ1-2; D remains unclear. Germline V gene data show CDR1 as MNHNS and CDR2 as SASEGT. V dropped 2 bases and J dropped 3 bases, with 13 bases sitting between them. The CDR3 extends over 15 amino acids. The DNA for the CDR3 is TGTGCCAGCAGTGAACTTACAGCCGCGCACTATGGCTACACCTTC. Encoded protein: CASSELTAAHYGYTF.

In this sample, this clone turned up a few times. The V gene is TRBV7-8, the J gene TRBJ2-2; no definite D call. V was shortened by 1 base and J by 5 bases, with 14 bases between the two germline ends. The V gene's germline CDR1 is SGHVS and CDR2 FQNEAQ. This CDR3 has 16 residues. CDR3 DNA sequence: TGTGCCAGCAGCTTAGACCTGGCCAAGGAGACCGGGGAGCTGTTTTTT. Its translation is CASSLDLAKETGELFF. Complete variable domain (other parts from reference TRBV7-8 and TRBJ2-2): GAGVSQSPRYKVAKRGQDVALRCDPISGHVSLFWYQQALGQGPEFLTYFQNEAQLDKSGLPSDRFFAERPEGSVSTLKIQRTQQEDSAVYLCASSLDLAKETGELFFGEGSRLTVL.

This clone appeared a single time. This chain connects TRBV28 to TRBJ1-1; perhaps TRBD1 as D (5 bases). The CDR3 totals 16 residues. The V gene lost 5 bases and the J gene lost 0 bases, with 16 bases spanning the gap. The germline gives CDR1 MDHEN, CDR2 SYDVKM. The CDR3 spells CASSPPDSLMNTEAFF. In DNA form, the CDR3 reads TGTGCCAGCAGTCCTCCCGACAGCCTAATGAACACTGAAGCTTTCTTT.

In its sample, this clone was seen once. One end of the junction is discordant with germline, which a read error may explain. The chain joins TRBV18 to TRBJ1-2; TRBD1 is a possible D gene (5 bases). In germline, CDR1 is KGHSH, CDR2 LQKENI. This CDR3 has 14 amino acids. CDR3 residues: CASSPPNRRGLPGF. The DNA for the CDR3 is TGTGCCAGCTCACCACCGAACCGACGGGGGTTACCCGGATTC. The full variable domain, completed using reference TRBV18 and TRBJ1-2, is NAGVMQNPRHLVRRRGQEARLRCSPMKGHSHVYWYRQLPEEGLKFMVYLQKENIIDESGMPKERFSAEFPKEGPSILRIQQVVRGDSAAYFCASSPPNRRGLPGFGSGTRLTVV.

The gene calls are TRBV7-2 and TRBJ1-5; D call uncertain. Trimming left V 5 bases short and J 7 bases short, with 24 bases between. CDR3 length equals 17 residues. CDR1 and CDR2 (germline): SGHTA, FQGNSA. Written as DNA, the CDR3 is TGTGCCAGCAGCCTTTTAGGGTGGTCCCATGAGGGCCAGCCCCAGCATTTT. Translating gives CASSLLGWSHEGQPQHF.

The chain recombines TRBV6-1 with TRBJ2-2, with a possible D match to TRBD2 (6 bases). Germline CDR1 MNHNS, CDR2 SASEGT. The V gene lost 7 bases and the J gene lost 5 bases, with 14 bases spanning the gap. This CDR3 has 14 residues. The CDR3 DNA reads TGTGCCAGCATTCCCCGTGGGGGGACCGGGGAGCTGTTTTTT. This gives the protein CASIPRGGTGELFF.

This clone was seen a few times. The chain combines TRBV9 with TRBJ2-3, with D perhaps TRBD2 (6 bases). Between the trimmed V and J ends, which lost 3 bases and 2 bases, there was a span of 19 bases. The CDR3 covers 17 residues. Per germline, CDR1 SGDLS and CDR2 YYNGEE. The chain's CDR3 is CASSAGPSLAYTDTQYF. The DNA for the CDR3 is TGTGCCAGCAGCGCCGGACCCTCACTAGCCTACACAGATACGCAGTATTTT. Drawing the rest from reference TRBV9 and TRBJ2-3, the complete variable domain is DSGVTQTPKHLITATGQRVTLRCSPRSGDLSVYWYQQSLDQGLQFLIQYYNGEERAKGNILERFSAQQFPDLHSELNLSSLELGDSALYFCASSAGPSLAYTDTQYFGPGTRLTVL.

The chain has TRBV27 and TRBJ2-3; TRBD2 agrees at 7 bases. This CDR3 is 17 amino acids long. Per the germline V gene, CDR1 is MNHEY and CDR2 is SMNVEV (reference sequence). The V segment lost 6 bases and the J segment 3 bases; nucleotides outside the gene matches: 15. CDR3 sequence: CASRELAGEGWTDTQYF. The CDR3 coding sequence is TGTGCCAGCAGGGAATTGGCGGGAGAGGGGTGGACAGATACGCAGTATTTT.

This clone was seen just once. J is TRBJ2-3 and V is TRBV7-2; TRBD2 is a possible D gene (5 bases). Germline values: CDR1 SGHTA, CDR2 FQGNSA. Trimming took off 5 bases at V and 5 bases at J, with 11 bases between the two ends. The CDR3 totals 13 residues. The CDR3 DNA follows: TGTGCCAGCAGCCCAAGTAGCGAAGATACGCAGTATTTT. Protein product: CASSPSSEDTQYF.

The V and J genes are TRBV7-2 and TRBJ2-5; unclear D gene. CDR1 is SGHTA and CDR2 is FQGNSA in the germline V gene. With 4 bases removed from V and 0 bases from J, the gap between germline ends came to 6 bases. The CDR3 length is 13 residues. The DNA of the CDR3 is TGTGCCAGCAGCTCTGGGCACCAAGAGACCCAGTACTTC. As protein: CASSSGHQETQYF.

The CDR3 reads CASSPSRREGRAQYF. CDR3 DNA: TGTGCCAGCAGTCCATCCCGGCGGGAGGGAAGGGCCCAGTACTTC. The chain is built from TRBV6-6 and TRBJ2-5; the match to TRBD2 covers 9 bases. Germline assignment: CDR1 MNHNY and CDR2 SVGAGI (reference sequence). Trimming at V came to 5 bases and at J to 9 bases, leaving 13 bases not matched to a gene. The CDR3 consists of 15 residues.